Each of the 9 T cell receptor beta chains below was sequenced from the same sample in a study of vaccination effects on CD4 cells after COVID-19. Prior to sequencing, the ViraFEST assay stimulated PBMC with viral peptide pools, which expanded the antigen-specific CD4+ T cells. At the end of about 10 days of culture, CD4+ T cells were isolated. Vaccine recipients, nucleocapsid antibody negative, had no prior SARS-CoV-2 infection. Their cognate antigens are unknown. Using immunoSEQ multiplex PCR, the repertoire was profiled, and TCRdb retains in-frame clones only, with some absent. The profile shows around 71,000 clones, approximately 70% of them singletons. Sequenced material: CD4+ T cells from PBMCs cultured with HCoV-OC43 spike peptides, taken before COVID-19 vaccination. Regarding subset: HCoV-OC43 spike overlapping peptide pool stimulation. These receptors originate from a human donor who received a COVID-19 vaccine.

The V call is TRBV5-1, the J call TRBJ1-2; no clear D. The CDR3 is made up of 13 amino acids. V shed 0 bases and J shed 5 bases, with 8 bases lying between them. CDR1 is SGHRS, CDR2 YFSETQ, per germline. CDR3 in DNA: TGCGCCAGCAGCTTGGAGGCAATTTATGGCTACACCTTC. Translating it yields CASSLEAIYGYTF.

This chain uses TRBV5-1 with TRBJ1-2; possible D gene TRBD1, 5 bases. Germline CDR1 reads SGHRS; CDR2 reads YFSETQ. Trimming removed 7 bases at V and 3 bases at J, with 19 bases between. There are 15 residues in the CDR3. CDR3 in amino acids: CASAPPGQGYYGYTF. Written as DNA, the CDR3 is TGCGCCAGCGCCCCGCCGGGCCAGGGTTACTATGGCTACACCTTC.

This clone was seen a handful of times. The chain links TRBV6-4 to TRBJ1-1, with D uncertain. Germline CDR1 and CDR2: MRHNA and SNTAGT. The V gene lost 6 bases and the J gene lost 3 bases, with 11 bases spanning the gap. The CDR3 runs 13 residues. This chain's CDR3 is CASSRDTHTEAFF. As DNA, the CDR3 is TGTGCCAGCAGCAGAGATACTCACACTGAAGCTTTCTTT.

The chain combines TRBV4-1 with TRBJ1-4; 11 bases are a match to TRBD1. CDR1 is MGHRA, CDR2 YSYEKL, per germline. J gave up 8 bases and V 1 base, and 6 bases lay outside the gene matches. This CDR3 spans 16 amino acids. The CDR3 loop is CASSQGRTGGEEKLFF. For the CDR3, the DNA is TGCGCCAGCAGCCAAGGCCGGACAGGGGGCGAGGAAAAACTGTTTTTT.

This clone has only one observation. The rearrangement links TRBV5-8 to TRBJ1-4; possible D gene TRBD1, 5 bases. Germline V lookup: CDR1 SGHTS, CDR2 YDEGEE. The CDR3 contains 16 residues. Trimming cost V 0 bases and J 6 bases, with 15 bases left between them. CDR3: CASSLAGAGLDEKLFF. The CDR3 nucleotides are TGTGCCAGCAGCTTGGCCGGGGCAGGGTTGGATGAAAAACTGTTTTTT.

The rearrangement uses TRBV27 and TRBJ2-3; 14 nucleotides match TRBD2. The CDR3 runs to 16 residues. The ends lost 7 bases at V and 4 bases at J; junction bases unmatched: 7. The V gene's germline CDR1 is MNHEY and CDR2 SMNVEV (reference sequence). CDR3 sequence: CASIRRLAGGPDTQYF. DNA for the CDR3: TGTGCCAGCATTAGGAGACTAGCGGGGGGGCCAGATACGCAGTATTTT.

The chain employs TRBV19 and TRBJ1-2, with TRBD1 matching over 7 bases. Per germline, CDR1 LNHDA and CDR2 SQIVND (reference sequence). This CDR3 is 13 amino acids long. Trimming at V came to 7 bases and at J to 3 bases, leaving 5 bases not matched to a gene. CDR3 sequence reads: CASKRDSYYGYTF. CDR3 DNA: TGTGCCAGTAAACGGGACAGCTACTATGGCTACACCTTC.

V is TRBV21-1 and J is TRBJ1-5; whether TRBD1, the table's D call, matches the DNA was not checked. TRBV21-1 is a pseudogene segment. The CDR3 runs to 15 residues. CDR3 sequence: CASSKITGEGQPQHF. In nucleotides, the CDR3 is TGTGCCAGCAGCAAAATTACAGGGGAAGGACAGCCCCAGCATTTT.

V usage is TRBV4-3 and J usage is TRBJ1-6, with TRBD1 identical over 10 bases. Germline CDR1 is LGHNA and CDR2 is YSLEER. CDR3 length equals 15 residues. The trim removed 4 bases at V and 9 bases at J, leaving 6 bases unmatched. CDR3 protein: CASSLGGQGPSPLHF. CDR3 DNA: TGCGCCAGCAGCCTCGGGGGACAGGGGCCTTCACCCCTCCACTTT.